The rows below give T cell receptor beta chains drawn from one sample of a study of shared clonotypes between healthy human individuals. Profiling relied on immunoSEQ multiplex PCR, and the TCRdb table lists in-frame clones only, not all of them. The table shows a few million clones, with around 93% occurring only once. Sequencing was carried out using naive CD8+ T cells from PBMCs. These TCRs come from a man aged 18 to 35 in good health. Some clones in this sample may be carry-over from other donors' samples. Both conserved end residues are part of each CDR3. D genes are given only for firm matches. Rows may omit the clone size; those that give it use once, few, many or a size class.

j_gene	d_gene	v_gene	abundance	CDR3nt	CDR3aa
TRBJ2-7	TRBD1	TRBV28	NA	TGTGCCACCCGGGCGACAGGGTCCTACGAGCAGTACTTC	CATRATGSYEQYF
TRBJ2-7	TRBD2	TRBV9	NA	TGTGCCAGCAGCGTTGCGGGAGTTCGGGAGCAGTACTTC	CASSVAGVREQYF
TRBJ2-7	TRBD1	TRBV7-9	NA	TGTGCCAGCAGCTCGGGACAGGGGGTCACCTACGAGCAGTACTTC	CASSSGQGVTYEQYF
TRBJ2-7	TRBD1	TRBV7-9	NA	TGTGCCAGCAGCCCAACAGGGGACCCCTACGAGCAGTACTTC	CASSPTGDPYEQYF
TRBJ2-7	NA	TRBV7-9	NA	TGTGCCAGCAGCTTATTCCCCCGGAGGAATAGCTCCTACGAGCAGTACTTC	CASSLFPRRNSSYEQYF
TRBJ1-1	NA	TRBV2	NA	TGTGCCAGCTTTCCCCCGGGGGGGCATGGGAACACTGAAGCTTTCTTT	CASFPPGGHGNTEAFF
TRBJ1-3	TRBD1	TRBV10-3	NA	TGTGCCATCAGTGCATCCCTCCTGGACAGGGGTCGTTCTGGAAACACCATATATTTT	CAISASLLDRGRSGNTIYF
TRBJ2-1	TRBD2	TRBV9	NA	TGTGCCAGCAGCCAGAGCGGGAGTCGAAATGAGCAGTTCTTC	CASSQSGSRNEQFF
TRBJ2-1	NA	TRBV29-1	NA	TGCAGCGTCATGACAGGCGGCAGACGTCGGGGTGAGCAGTTCTTC	CSVMTGGRRRGEQFF
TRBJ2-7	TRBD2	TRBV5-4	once	TGTGCCAGCAGCTTACAGGGACTAGTCCCTAGGCAGTACTTC	CASSLQGLVPRQYF
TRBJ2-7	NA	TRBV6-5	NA	TGTGCCAGCAGTCCCGGGACACCTCGGGACGAGCAGTACTTC	CASSPGTPRDEQYF
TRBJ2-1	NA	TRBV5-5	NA	TGTGCCAGCAGCCCAGGGTTTAGCTCCTACAATGAGCAGTTCTTC	CASSPGFSSYNEQFF
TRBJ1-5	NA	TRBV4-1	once	TGCGCCAGCAGCCCGACCGTGGGGCAGAATAGCAATCAGCCCCAGCATTTT	CASSPTVGQNSNQPQHF
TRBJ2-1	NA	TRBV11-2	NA	TGTGCCAGCAGCTTAAATGGCCATGAGCAGTTCTTC	CASSLNGHEQFF
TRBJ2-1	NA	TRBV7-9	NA	TGTGCCAGCAGCTTAGCTTCCAATGAGCAGTTCTTC	CASSLASNEQFF
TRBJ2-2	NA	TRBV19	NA	NA	CASSILAGELFF
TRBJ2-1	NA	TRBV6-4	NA	TGTGCCAGCAGTGCACAGGGATCCTACAATGAGCAGTTCTTC	CASSAQGSYNEQFF
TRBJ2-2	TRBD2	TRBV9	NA	TGTGCCAGCAGCGTCCCACGGGAGGGCCTTCACGGGGAGCTGTTTTTT	CASSVPREGLHGELFF
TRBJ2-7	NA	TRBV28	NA	TGTGCCAGCAACCGTCCGTCCTACGAGCAGTACTTC	CASNRPSYEQYF
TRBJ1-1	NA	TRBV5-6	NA	TGTGCCAGCAGCTTTGGAAGGCAGAACACTGAAGCTTTCTTT	CASSFGRQNTEAFF
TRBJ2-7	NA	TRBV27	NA	TGTGCCAGCAGTTTATATTGGGGTGTGGGCCACGAGCAGTACTTC	CASSLYWGVGHEQYF
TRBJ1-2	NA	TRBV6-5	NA	TGTGCCAGCAGTTACGGCGAGACAGGAGCGTGGGGTGGCTACACCTTC	CASSYGETGAWGGYTF
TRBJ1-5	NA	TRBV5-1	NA	TGCGCCAGCAGCTTGGCAGGCAGTCAGCCCCAGCATTTT	CASSLAGSQPQHF
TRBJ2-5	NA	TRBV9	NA	TGTGCCAGCAGCTCGCCCCAGGGCCAAGAGACCCAGTACTTC	CASSSPQGQETQYF
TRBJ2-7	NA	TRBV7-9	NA	TGTGCCAGCAGCTTAGACCCCGATCTACCTGAGATCGAGCAGTACTTC	CASSLDPDLPEIEQYF
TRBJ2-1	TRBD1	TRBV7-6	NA	TGTGCCAGCAGCTTAGCGATCTCCCGAGGGGGCCCCTCCTACAATGAGCAGTTCTTC	CASSLAISRGGPSYNEQFF
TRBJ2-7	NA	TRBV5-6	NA	TGTGCCAGCAGCTTAGTCAGGTCCTACGAGCAGTACTTC	CASSLVRSYEQYF
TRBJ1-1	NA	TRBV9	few	TGTGCCAGCAGCGCCCCCGACAGGCACACTGAAGCTTTCTTT	CASSAPDRHTEAFF
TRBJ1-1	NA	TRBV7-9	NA	TGTGCCAGCAGCTTAGGGCTTACTGAAGCTTTCTTT	CASSLGLTEAFF
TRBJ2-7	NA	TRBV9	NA	TGTGCCAGCAGCGTCGGCGGATTTGCCTACGAGCAGTACTTC	CASSVGGFAYEQYF
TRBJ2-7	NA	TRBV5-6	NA	TGTGCCAGCAGCTTGGGGACAGTCTCCCTAACCTACGAGCAGTACTTC	CASSLGTVSLTYEQYF
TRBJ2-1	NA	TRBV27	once	TGTGCCAGCAGTCCCGGATACAATGAGCAGTTCTTC	CASSPGYNEQFF
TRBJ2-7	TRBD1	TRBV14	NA	TGTGCCAGCAGCCAAACGACAGGGCACTACGAGCAGTACTTC	CASSQTTGHYEQYF
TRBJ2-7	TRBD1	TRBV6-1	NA	TGTGCCAGCAGAGGCCGGGACAGGGGTCACGAGCAGTACTTC	CASRGRDRGHEQYF
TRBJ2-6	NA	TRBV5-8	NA	TGTGCCAGCAGCTCTTGGGCCCGGCAGGGTGAGGTACCTGGGGCCAACGTCCTGACTTTC	CASSSWARQGEVPGANVLTF
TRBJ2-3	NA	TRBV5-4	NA	TGTGCCAGCAGCTTCCCCGGAGGTACGCAGTATTTT	CASSFPGGTQYF
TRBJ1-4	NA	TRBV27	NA	TGTGCCAGCAGTTTGAGGGGGGAAAAACTGTTTTTT	CASSLRGEKLFF
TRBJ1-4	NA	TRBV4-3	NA	TGCGCCAGCAGCCAAGATAGCTACGGGGGAGAAAATGAAAAACTGTTTTTT	CASSQDSYGGENEKLFF
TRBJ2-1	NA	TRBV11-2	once	TGTGCCAGCAGCTTAGAAGCTGACGGTAACTCCTACAATGAGCAGTTCTTC	CASSLEADGNSYNEQFF
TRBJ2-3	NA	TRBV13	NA	TGTGCCAGCAGCTTACGACAATGGACCTTCGTGGCAGATACGCAGTATTTT	CASSLRQWTFVADTQYF
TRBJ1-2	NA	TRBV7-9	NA	TGTGCCAGCAGCTTGGGGCAGGGCTATGGCTACACCTTC	CASSLGQGYGYTF
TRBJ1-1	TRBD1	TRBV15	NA	TGTGCCACCAGTAGGGACAGGTCGAACACTGAAGCTTTCTTT	CATSRDRSNTEAFF
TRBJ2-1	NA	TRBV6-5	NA	TGTGCCAGCAGTTACTTTCAGGGCTCCTACAATGAGCAGTTCTTC	CASSYFQGSYNEQFF
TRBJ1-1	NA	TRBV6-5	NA	TGTGCCAGCAGTTACCGGGAGGGGGGCACTGAAGCTTTCTTT	CASSYREGGTEAFF
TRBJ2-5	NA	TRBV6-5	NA	TGTGCCAGTTGCCCTTTTAGGTTGGGGGCTGCGACCCAGTACTTC	CASCPFRLGAATQYF
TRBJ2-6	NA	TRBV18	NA	TGTGCCAGCTCACCCGCGCAGCTAATCTCTGGGGCCAACGTCCTGACTTTC	CASSPAQLISGANVLTF
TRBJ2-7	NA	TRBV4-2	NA	TGTGCCAGCAGCCAAGAGGGGGCCTACGAGCAGTACTTC	CASSQEGAYEQYF
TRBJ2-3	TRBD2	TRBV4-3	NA	TGCGCCAGCAGCCAACCCTTCGCGGGAGGCCCTACCCCACCAGATACGCAGTATTTT	CASSQPFAGGPTPPDTQYF